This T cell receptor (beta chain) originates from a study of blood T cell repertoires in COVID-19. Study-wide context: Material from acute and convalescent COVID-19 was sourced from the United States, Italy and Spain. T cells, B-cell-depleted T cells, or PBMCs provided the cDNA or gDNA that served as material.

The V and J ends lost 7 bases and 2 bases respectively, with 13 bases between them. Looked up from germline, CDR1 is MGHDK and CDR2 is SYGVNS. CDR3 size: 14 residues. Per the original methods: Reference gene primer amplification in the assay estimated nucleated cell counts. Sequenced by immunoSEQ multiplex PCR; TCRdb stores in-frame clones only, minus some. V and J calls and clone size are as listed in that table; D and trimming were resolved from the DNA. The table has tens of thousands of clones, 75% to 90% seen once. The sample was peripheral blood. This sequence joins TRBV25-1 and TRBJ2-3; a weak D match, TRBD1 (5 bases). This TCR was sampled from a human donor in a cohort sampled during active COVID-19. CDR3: CASKGISSTDTQYF. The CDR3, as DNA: TGTGCCAGCAAGGGGATATCTTCCACAGATACGCAGTATTTT.